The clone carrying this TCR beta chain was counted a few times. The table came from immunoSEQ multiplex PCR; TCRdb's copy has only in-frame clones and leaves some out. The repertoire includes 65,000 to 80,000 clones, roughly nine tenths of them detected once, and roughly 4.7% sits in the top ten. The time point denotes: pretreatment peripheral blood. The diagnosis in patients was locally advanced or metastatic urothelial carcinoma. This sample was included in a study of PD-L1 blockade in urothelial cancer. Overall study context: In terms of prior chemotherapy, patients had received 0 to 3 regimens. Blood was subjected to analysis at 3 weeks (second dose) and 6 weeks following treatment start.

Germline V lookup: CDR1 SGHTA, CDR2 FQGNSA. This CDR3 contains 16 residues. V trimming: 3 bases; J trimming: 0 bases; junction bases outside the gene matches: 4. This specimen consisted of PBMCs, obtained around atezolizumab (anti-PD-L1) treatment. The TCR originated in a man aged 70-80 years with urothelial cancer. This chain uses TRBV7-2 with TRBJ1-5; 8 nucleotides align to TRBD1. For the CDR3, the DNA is TGTGCCAGCAGCTTGGCAGGGGGCCGTAGCAATCAGCCCCAGCATTTT. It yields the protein CASSLAGGRSNQPQHF.